Following are 7 T cell receptor beta chains from one sample sequenced in a study of cytomegalovirus exposure and HLA in healthy donors. PCR amplification relied on 60 Vbeta primers (plus 13 Jbeta primers). Produced via immunoSEQ multiplex PCR; TCRdb's table is partial and in-frame only. The sample carries about 140,000 clones, around 82% recorded once. Sequencing was done on a sample of PBMCs. Receptors were obtained from a man aged 50 to 59 in good health and CMV-seronegative.

The chain has TRBV7-2 and TRBJ2-5; tentative D call: TRBD2 (6 bases). CDR1 and CDR2 from the germline V gene are SGHTA and FQGNSA. Trimming stripped 5 bases from V and 5 bases from J, with 15 bases between. The CDR3 extends over 14 amino acids. CDR3 nucleotides: TGTGCCAGCAGCCCATCAACTAGCTTCGAGACCCAGTACTTC. It translates to CASSPSTSFETQYF.

The J gene is TRBJ2-3, the V gene TRBV30; no clear D gene. Trimming shortened V by 7 bases and J by 3 bases, and 20 bases separated the two germline ends. Germline CDR1 and CDR2: GTSNPN and SVGIG (reference sequence). This CDR3 comprises 15 residues. CDR3 coding DNA: TGTGCCTTCCTAGGCTCACCCTTTGGGACAGATACGCAGTATTTT. Protein sequence: CAFLGSPFGTDTQYF.

V is TRBV15 and J is TRBJ2-7, with TRBD1 matching 9 bases. The trim removed 2 bases at V and 5 bases at J, leaving 10 bases unmatched. Germline CDR1 LNHNV, CDR2 YYDKDF (reference sequence). This CDR3 is built from 16 residues. The CDR3 region has the DNA TGTGCCACCAGCAGACTCGACAGGGGGTTATCCCACGAGCAGTACTTC. Encoded protein: CATSRLDRGLSHEQYF.

The chain links TRBV19 to TRBJ2-1; 10 nucleotides agree with TRBD2. J gave up 4 bases and V 4 bases, and 1 base lay outside the gene matches. The CDR3 covers 14 residues. Per the germline V gene, CDR1 is LNHDA and CDR2 is SQIVND (reference sequence). The DNA of the CDR3 is TGTGCCAGTAGTAATAGCGGGGGGTACAATGAGCAGTTCTTC. Its translation is CASSNSGGYNEQFF.

A remark on this clone: The junction shows a germline mismatch at one end, possibly a read error. V and J are TRBV7-9 and TRBJ2-6, with a possible D match to TRBD1 (5 bases). CDR3 size: 16 residues. Germline V gene sequence: CDR1 SEHNR, CDR2 FQNEAQ (reference sequence). The CDR3 sequence is CSSSLDSRSGANVLTF. The CDR3 coding sequence is TGTTCCAGCAGCTTAGACAGTCGCTCTGGGGCCAACGTCCTGACTTTC.

The chain uses TRBV13 and TRBJ2-7; TRBD2 might be the D (6 bases). Trimming pared 7 bases from V and 2 bases from J, leaving 18 bases between. The CDR3 totals 15 residues. Germline assignment: CDR1 PRHDT and CDR2 FYEKMQ (reference sequence). CDR3 nucleotides: TGTGCCAGCACCCAGAGGGGACTCCCTCCCTACGAGCAGTACTTC. It specifies CASTQRGLPPYEQYF.

The chain links TRBV30 to TRBJ1-1, with D perhaps matching TRBD1 (6 bases). Germline assignment: CDR1 GTSNPN and CDR2 SVGIG (reference sequence). CDR3 length equals 14 residues. Trimming stripped 6 bases from V and 2 bases from J, with 16 bases between. Here the CDR3 reads CACMGGTRNTEAFF. Written as DNA, the CDR3 is TGTGCCTGCATGGGGGGGACAAGAAACACTGAAGCTTTCTTT.